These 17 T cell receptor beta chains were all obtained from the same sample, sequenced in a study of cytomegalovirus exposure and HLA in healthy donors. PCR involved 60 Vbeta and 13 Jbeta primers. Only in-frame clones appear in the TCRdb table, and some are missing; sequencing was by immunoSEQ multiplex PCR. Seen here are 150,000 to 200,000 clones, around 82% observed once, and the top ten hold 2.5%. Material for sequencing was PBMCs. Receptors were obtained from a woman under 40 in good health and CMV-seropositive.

CDR3 region: CASSPTSSETQYF. The DNA for the CDR3 is TGTGCCAGCAGCCCTACTAGCAGCGAGACCCAGTACTTC. V and J are TRBV7-3 and TRBJ2-5, with D perhaps TRBD2 (6 bases). The CDR3 consists of 13 residues. V was clipped by 5 bases and J by 5 bases, with 12 bases between them. The germline V gene has CDR1 SGHTA and CDR2 FQGTGA.

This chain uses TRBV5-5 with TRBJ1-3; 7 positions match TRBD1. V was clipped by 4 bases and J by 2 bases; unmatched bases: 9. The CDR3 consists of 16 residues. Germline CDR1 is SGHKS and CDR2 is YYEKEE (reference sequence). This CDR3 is CASSPGSGQPGNTIYF. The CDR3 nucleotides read TGTGCCAGCAGCCCAGGGTCGGGACAGCCTGGAAACACCATATATTTT. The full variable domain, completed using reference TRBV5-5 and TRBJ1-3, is DAGVTQSPTHLIKTRGQQVTLRCSPISGHKSVSWYQQVLGQGPQFIFQYYEKEERGRGNFPDRFSARQFPNYSSELNVNALLLGDSALYLCASSPGSGQPGNTIYFGEGSWLTVV.

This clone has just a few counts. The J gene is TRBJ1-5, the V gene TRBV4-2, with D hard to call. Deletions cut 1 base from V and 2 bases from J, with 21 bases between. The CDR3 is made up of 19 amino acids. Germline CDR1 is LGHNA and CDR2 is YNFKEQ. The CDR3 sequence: CASSQGIAGEDGGNQPQHF. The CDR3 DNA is TGTGCCAGCAGCCAAGGCATCGCGGGTGAGGACGGGGGCAATCAGCCCCAGCATTTT.

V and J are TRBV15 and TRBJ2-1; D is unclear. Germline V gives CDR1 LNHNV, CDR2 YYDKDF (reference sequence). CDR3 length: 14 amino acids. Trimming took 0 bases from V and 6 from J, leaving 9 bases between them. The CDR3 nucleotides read TGTGCCACCAGCAGAGATGTATACGGCAATGAGCAGTTCTTC. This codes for CATSRDVYGNEQFF. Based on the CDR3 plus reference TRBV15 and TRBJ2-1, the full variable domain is DAMVIQNPRYQVTQFGKPVTLSCSQTLNHNVMYWYQQKSSQAPKLLFHYYDKDFNNEADTPDNFQSRRPNTSFCFLDIRSPGLGDTAMYLCATSRDVYGNEQFFGPGTRLTVL.

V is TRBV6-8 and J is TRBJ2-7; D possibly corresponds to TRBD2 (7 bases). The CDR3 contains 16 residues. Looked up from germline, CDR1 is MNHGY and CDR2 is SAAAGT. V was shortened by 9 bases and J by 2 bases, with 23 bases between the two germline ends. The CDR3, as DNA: TGTGCCAGACCGGACCTAGAGGCGGGGGCCGCCTACGAGCAGTACTTC. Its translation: CARPDLEAGAAYEQYF.

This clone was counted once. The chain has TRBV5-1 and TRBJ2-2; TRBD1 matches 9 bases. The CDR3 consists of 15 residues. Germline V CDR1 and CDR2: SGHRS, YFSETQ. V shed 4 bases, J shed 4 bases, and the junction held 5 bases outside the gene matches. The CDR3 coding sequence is TGCGCCAGCAGCCTGGACAGGGGCGGCACCGGGGAGCTGTTTTTT. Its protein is CASSLDRGGTGELFF.

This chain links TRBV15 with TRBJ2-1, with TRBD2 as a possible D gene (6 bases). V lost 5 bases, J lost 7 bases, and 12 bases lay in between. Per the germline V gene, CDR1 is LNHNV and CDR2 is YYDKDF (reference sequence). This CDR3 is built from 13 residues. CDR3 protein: CATSGGLRNEQFF. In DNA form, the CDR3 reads TGTGCCACCAGCGGGGGACTCCGGAATGAGCAGTTCTTC.

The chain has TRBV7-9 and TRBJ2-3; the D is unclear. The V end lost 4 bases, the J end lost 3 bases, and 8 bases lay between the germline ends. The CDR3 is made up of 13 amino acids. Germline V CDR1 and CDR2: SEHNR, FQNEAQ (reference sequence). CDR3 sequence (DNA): TGTGCCAGCAGCTACAGCCAGACAGATACGCAGTATTTT. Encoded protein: CASSYSQTDTQYF.

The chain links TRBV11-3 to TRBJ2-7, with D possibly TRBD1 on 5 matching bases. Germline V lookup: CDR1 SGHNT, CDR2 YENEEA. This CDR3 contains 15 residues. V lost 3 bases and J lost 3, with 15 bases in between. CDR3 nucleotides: TGTGCCAGCAGCTTGGCAGGGTGCCGAGGCTACGAGCAGTACTTC. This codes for CASSLAGCRGYEQYF.

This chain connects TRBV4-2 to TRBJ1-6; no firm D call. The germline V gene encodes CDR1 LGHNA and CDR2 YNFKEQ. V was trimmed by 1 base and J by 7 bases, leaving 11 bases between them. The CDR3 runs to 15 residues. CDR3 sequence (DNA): TGTGCCAGCAGCCAAGTCTACGGGGAAAATTCACCCCTCCACTTT. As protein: CASSQVYGENSPLHF.

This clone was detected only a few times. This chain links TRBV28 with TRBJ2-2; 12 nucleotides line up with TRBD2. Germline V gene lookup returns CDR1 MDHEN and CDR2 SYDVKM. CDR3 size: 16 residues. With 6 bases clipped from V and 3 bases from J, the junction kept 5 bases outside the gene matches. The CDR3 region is CASSFPSGGDTGELFF. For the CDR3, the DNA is TGTGCCAGCAGCTTCCCTAGCGGGGGGGACACCGGGGAGCTGTTTTTT.

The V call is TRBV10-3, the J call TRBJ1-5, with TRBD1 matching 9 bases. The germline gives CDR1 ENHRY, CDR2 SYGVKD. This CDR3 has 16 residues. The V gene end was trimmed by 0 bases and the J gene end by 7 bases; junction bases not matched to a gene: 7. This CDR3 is CAISESPGQGVQPQHF. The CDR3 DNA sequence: TGTGCCATCAGTGAGTCCCCGGGACAGGGAGTACAGCCCCAGCATTTT.

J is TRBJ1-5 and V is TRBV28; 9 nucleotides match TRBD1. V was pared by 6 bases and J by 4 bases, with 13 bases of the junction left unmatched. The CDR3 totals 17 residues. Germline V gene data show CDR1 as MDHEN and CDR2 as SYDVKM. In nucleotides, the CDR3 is TGTGCCAGCAGGTACTCCGGGACAGGGAATAGGAATCAGCCCCAGCATTTT. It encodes CASRYSGTGNRNQPQHF. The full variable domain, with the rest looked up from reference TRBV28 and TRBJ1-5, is DVKVTQSSRYLVKRTGEKVFLECVQDMDHENMFWYRQDPGLGLRLIYFSYDVKMKEKGDIPEGYSVSREKKERFSLILESASTNQTSMYLCASRYSGTGNRNQPQHFGDGTRLSIL.

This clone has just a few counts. CDR3 amino acids: CASSDRALRRGYGYTF. CDR3 nucleotide sequence: TGTGCCAGCAGTGATCGCGCACTGAGACGGGGCTATGGCTACACCTTC. The V and J genes are TRBV2 and TRBJ1-2; D not certain. The V end lost 3 bases, the J end lost 4 bases, and 18 bases lay between the germline ends. This CDR3 is built from 16 residues. Germline CDR1 SNHLY, CDR2 FYNNEI.

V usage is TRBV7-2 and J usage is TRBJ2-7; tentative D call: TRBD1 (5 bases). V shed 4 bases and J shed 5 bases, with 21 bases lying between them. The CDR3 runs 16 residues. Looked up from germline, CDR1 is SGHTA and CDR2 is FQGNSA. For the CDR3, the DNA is TGTGCCAGCAGCTCAAAAGGGGTTGCTCCCGACAACGAGCAGTACTTC. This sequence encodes CASSSKGVAPDNEQYF.

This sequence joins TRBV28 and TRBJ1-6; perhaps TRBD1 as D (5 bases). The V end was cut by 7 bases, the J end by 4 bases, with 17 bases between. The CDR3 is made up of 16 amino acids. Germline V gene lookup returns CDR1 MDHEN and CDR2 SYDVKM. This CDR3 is CASIRGGGQYNSPLHF. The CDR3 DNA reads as TGTGCCAGCATTCGGGGGGGAGGCCAGTATAATTCACCCCTCCACTTT.

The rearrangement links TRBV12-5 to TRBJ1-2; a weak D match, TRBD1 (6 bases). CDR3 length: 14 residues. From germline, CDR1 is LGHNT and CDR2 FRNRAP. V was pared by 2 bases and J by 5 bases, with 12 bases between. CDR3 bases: TGTGCTAGTGGTTTGAAGGGGGGGGAGTATGGCTACACCTTC. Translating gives CASGLKGGEYGYTF.